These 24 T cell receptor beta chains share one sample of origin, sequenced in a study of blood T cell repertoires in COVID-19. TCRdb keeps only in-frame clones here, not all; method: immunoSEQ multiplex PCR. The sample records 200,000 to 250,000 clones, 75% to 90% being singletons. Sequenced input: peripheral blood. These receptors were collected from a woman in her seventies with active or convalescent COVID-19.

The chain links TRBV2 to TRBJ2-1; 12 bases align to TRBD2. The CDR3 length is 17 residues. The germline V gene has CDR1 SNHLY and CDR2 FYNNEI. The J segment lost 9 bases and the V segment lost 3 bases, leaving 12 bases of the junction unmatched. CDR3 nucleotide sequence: TGTGCCAGCAGTGATGTGGCTAGCGGGAGGGTCGACGGTGAGCAGTTCTTC. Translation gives CASSDVASGRVDGEQFF.

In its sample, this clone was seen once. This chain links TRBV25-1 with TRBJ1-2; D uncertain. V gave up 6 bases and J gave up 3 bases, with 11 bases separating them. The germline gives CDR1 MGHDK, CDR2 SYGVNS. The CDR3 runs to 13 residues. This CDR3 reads CASRGNSYYGYTF. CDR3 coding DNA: TGTGCCAGCAGGGGTAACAGCTACTATGGCTACACCTTC.

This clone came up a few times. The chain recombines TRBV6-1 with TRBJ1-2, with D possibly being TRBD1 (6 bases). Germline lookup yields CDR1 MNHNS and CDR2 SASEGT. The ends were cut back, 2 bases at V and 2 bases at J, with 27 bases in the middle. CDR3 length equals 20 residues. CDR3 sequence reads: CASSERRNVGVWTANYGYTF. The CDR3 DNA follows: TGTGCCAGCAGTGAACGAAGAAACGTGGGTGTATGGACAGCGAACTATGGCTACACCTTC.

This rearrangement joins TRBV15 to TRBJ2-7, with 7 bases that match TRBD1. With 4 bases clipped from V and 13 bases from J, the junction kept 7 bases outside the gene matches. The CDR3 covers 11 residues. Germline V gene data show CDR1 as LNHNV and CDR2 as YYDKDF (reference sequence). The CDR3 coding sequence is TGTGCCACCAGCAATGGGGGACAGATCTACTTC. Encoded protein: CATSNGGQIYF.

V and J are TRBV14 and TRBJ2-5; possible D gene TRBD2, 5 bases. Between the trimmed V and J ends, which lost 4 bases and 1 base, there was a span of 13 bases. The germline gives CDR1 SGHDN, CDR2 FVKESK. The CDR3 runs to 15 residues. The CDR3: CASSPLGSTQETQYF. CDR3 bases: TGTGCCAGCAGCCCCTTAGGGAGCACCCAAGAGACCCAGTACTTC.

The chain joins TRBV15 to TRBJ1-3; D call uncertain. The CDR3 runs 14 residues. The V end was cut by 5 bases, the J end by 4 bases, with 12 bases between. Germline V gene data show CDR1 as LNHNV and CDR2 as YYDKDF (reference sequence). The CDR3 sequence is CATSQAEEGNTIYF. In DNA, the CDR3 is TGTGCCACCAGCCAGGCAGAAGAAGGAAACACCATATATTTT.

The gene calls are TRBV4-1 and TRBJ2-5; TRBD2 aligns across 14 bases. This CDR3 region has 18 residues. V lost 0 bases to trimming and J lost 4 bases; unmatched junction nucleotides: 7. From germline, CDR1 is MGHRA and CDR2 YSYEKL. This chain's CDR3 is CASSQDRTSGGSGETQYF. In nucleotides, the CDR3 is TGCGCCAGCAGCCAAGATCGGACTAGCGGGGGGTCTGGAGAGACCCAGTACTTC.

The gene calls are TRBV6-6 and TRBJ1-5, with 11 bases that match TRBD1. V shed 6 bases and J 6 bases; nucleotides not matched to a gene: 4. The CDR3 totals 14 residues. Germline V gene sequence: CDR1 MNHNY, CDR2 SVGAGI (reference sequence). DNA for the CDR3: TGTGCCAGCAGCCCGGACAGGGGGCTTCAGCCCCAGCATTTT. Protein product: CASSPDRGLQPQHF.

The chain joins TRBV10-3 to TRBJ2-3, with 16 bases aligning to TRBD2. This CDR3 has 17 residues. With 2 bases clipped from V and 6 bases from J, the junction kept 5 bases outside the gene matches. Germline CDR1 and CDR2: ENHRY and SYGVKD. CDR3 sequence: CAISEGTSGRAGDTQYF. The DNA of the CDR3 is TGTGCCATCAGTGAGGGGACTAGCGGGAGGGCCGGTGATACGCAGTATTTT.

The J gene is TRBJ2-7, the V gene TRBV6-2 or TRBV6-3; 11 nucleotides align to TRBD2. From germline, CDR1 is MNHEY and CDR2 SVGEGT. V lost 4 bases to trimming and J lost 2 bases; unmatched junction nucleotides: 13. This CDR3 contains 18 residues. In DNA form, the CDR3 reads TGTGCCAGCAGTTCGCTACCTACCGGGACTAGCGGTCCCTACGAGCAGTACTTC. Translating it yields CASSSLPTGTSGPYEQYF.

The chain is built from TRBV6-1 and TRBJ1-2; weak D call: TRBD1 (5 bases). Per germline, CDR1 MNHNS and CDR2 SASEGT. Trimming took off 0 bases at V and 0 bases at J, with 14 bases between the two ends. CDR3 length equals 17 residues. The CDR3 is CASSEALGGRANYGYTF. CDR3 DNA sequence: TGTGCCAGCAGTGAAGCGCTGGGGGGGAGAGCTAACTATGGCTACACCTTC.

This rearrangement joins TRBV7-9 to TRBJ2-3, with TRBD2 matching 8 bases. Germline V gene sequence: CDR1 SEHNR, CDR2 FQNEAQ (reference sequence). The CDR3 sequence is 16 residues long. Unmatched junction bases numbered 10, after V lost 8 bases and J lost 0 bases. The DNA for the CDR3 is TGTGCCAGCCGCGCTAGGTCGGGAGGGAGCACAGATACGCAGTATTTT. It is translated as CASRARSGGSTDTQYF.

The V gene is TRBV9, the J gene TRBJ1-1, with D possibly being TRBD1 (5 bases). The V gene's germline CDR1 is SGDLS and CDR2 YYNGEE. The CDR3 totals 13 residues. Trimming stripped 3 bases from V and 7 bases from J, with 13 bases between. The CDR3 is CASSAWGRSEAFF. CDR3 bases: TGTGCCAGCAGCGCCTGGGGCAGGAGTGAAGCTTTCTTT.

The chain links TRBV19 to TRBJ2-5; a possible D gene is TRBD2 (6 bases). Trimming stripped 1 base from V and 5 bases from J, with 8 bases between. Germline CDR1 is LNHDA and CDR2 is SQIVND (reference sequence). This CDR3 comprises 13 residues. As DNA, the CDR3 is TGTGCCAGTAGTATAGGGGCGGGGGAGACCCAGTACTTC. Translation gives CASSIGAGETQYF.

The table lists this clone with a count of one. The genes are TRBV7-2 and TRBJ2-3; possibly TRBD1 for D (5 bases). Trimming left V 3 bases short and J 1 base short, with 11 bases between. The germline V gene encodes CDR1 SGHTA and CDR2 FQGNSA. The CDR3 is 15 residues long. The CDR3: CASSLQGSGTDTQYF. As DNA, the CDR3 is TGTGCCAGCAGCTTGCAGGGATCCGGCACAGATACGCAGTATTTT. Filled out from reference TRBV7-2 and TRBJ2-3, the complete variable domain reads GAGVSQSPSNKVTEKGKDVELRCDPISGHTALYWYRQSLGQGLEFLIYFQGNSAPDKSGLPSDRFSAERTGGSVSTLTIQRTQQEDSAVYLCASSLQGSGTDTQYFGPGTRLTVL.

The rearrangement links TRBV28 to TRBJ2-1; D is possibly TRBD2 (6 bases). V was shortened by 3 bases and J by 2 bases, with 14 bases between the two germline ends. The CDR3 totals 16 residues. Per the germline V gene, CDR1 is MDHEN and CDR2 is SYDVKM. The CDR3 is CASSLSGGVTYNEQFF. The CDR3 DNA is TGTGCCAGCAGTTTGAGTGGCGGGGTTACCTACAATGAGCAGTTCTTC.

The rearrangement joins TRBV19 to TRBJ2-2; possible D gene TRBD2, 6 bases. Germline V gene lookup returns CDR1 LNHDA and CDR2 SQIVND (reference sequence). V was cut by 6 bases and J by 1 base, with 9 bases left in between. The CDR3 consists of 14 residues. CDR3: CASSPSVNTGELFF. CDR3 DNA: TGTGCCAGTAGCCCTAGCGTGAACACCGGGGAGCTGTTTTTT.

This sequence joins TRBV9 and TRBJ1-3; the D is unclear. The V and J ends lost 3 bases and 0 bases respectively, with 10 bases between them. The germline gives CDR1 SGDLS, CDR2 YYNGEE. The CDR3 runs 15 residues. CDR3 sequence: CASSAEGHSGNTIYF. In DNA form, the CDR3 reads TGTGCCAGCAGCGCCGAGGGCCACTCTGGAAACACCATATATTTT. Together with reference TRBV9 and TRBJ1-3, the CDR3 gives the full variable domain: DSGVTQTPKHLITATGQRVTLRCSPRSGDLSVYWYQQSLDQGLQFLIQYYNGEERAKGNILERFSAQQFPDLHSELNLSSLELGDSALYFCASSAEGHSGNTIYFGEGSWLTVV.

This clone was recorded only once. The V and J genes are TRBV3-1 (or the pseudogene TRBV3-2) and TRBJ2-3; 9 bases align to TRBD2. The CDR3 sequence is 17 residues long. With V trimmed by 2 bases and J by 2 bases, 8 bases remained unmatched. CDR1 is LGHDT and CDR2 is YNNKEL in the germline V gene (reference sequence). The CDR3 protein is CASSQFSGRFVTDTQYF. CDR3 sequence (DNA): TGTGCCAGCAGCCAATTCAGCGGGAGGTTTGTCACAGATACGCAGTATTTT.

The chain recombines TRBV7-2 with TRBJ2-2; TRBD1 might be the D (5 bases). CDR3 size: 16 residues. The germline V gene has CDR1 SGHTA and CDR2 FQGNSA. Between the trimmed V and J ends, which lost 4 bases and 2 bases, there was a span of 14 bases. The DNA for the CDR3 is TGTGCCAGCAGCTCCCAGCCTGGGGCAAACACCGGGGAGCTGTTTTTT. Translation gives CASSSQPGANTGELFF.

CDR3 DNA: TGCGCCAGCAGCCCAGGGGGCCGGGGCTATGGCTACACCTTC. This encodes CASSPGGRGYGYTF. V gene TRBV5-1 combines with J gene TRBJ1-2, with 8 bases matching TRBD1. The CDR3 contains 14 residues. After removal of 4 bases from V and 4 bases from J, the junction contained 6 bases not matched to a gene. Germline CDR1 and CDR2: SGHRS and YFSETQ.

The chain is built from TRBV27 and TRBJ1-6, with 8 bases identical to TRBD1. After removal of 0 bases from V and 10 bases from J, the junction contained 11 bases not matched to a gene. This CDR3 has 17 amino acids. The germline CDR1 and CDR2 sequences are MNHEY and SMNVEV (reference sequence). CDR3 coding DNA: TGTGCCAGCAGTTTATCCCCCACTCGACAGGGGATCTCACCCCTCCACTTT. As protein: CASSLSPTRQGISPLHF.

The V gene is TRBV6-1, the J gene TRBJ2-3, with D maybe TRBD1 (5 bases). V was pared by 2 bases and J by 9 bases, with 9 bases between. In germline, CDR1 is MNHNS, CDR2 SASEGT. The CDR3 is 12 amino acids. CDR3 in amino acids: CASSEYGATQYF. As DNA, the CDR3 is TGTGCCAGCAGTGAATATGGGGCCACGCAGTATTTT.

CDR3 in amino acids: CASSGYTEITYEQYF. CDR3 in DNA: TGTGCCAGCTCCGGTTATACTGAGATAACCTACGAGCAGTACTTC. The chain employs TRBV18 and TRBJ2-7; D is undetermined. Germline V lookup: CDR1 KGHSH, CDR2 LQKENI. The CDR3 loop spans 15 amino acids. Trimming cost V 6 bases and J 2 bases, with 17 bases left between them. Full variable domain (missing parts from reference TRBV18 and TRBJ2-7): NAGVMQNPRHLVRRRGQEARLRCSPMKGHSHVYWYRQLPEEGLKFMVYLQKENIIDESGMPKERFSAEFPKEGPSILRIQQVVRGDSAAYFCASSGYTEITYEQYFGPGTRLTVT.